This passage covers 5 T cell receptor beta chains from one sample sequenced in a study of T cells in localized non-small cell lung cancer. This table comes from immunoSEQ multiplex PCR, and its TCRdb copy is limited to in-frame clones, with some not included. The sample contains about 18,000 clones, more than 65% of which appear only once. This material consisted of peripheral blood, taken before any cancer treatment. Every receptor here comes from a male donor older than 55 with stage I lung adenocarcinoma.

The genes are TRBV7-2 and TRBJ2-3, with 10 nucleotides matching TRBD2. Germline values: CDR1 SGHTA, CDR2 FQGNSA. This CDR3 spans 14 amino acids. V shed 6 bases, J shed 3 bases, and the junction held 3 bases outside the gene matches. Here the CDR3 DNA reads TGTGCCAGCAGTCCGACTAGCGGGACAGATACGCAGTATTTT. As protein: CASSPTSGTDTQYF.

This clone was recorded only once. The rearrangement links TRBV2 to TRBJ2-3, with D maybe TRBD1 (5 bases). With 8 bases removed from V and 4 bases from J, the gap between germline ends came to 22 bases. The CDR3 covers 16 residues. The germline V gene encodes CDR1 SNHLY and CDR2 FYNNEI. As DNA, the CDR3 is TGTGCCAGCCGACATTGGGGCCTTAGAGGTCCAGATACGCAGTATTTT. Amino acid sequence: CASRHWGLRGPDTQYF.

V gene TRBV18 combines with J gene TRBJ2-3; TRBD1 agrees at 9 bases. V shed 5 bases and J 4 bases; nucleotides not matched to a gene: 4. Germline assignment: CDR1 KGHSH and CDR2 LQKENI. The CDR3 sequence is 14 residues long. CDR3 sequence reads: CASSTRTGADTQYF. CDR3 in DNA: TGTGCCAGCTCAACCCGGACAGGGGCAGATACGCAGTATTTT.

The rearrangement links TRBV7-2 to TRBJ2-3, with 8 bases identical to TRBD2. V gave up 3 bases and J gave up 1 base; unmatched junction bases: 9. The CDR3 sequence is 17 residues long. Germline values: CDR1 SGHTA, CDR2 FQGNSA. This chain's CDR3 is CASSFLGLALRTDTQYF. In DNA form, the CDR3 reads TGTGCCAGCAGCTTTCTAGGACTAGCATTACGCACAGATACGCAGTATTTT.

The V call is TRBV7-2, the J call TRBJ2-2, with D possibly being TRBD1 or TRBD2 (5 bases each). V was clipped by 5 bases and J by 6 bases, with 7 bases between them. The germline V gene has CDR1 SGHTA and CDR2 FQGNSA. The CDR3 is 12 residues long. The CDR3 reads CASSRGAGELFF. The CDR3 nucleotides read TGTGCCAGCAGCCGGGGCGCCGGGGAGCTGTTTTTT. The whole variable domain, filled in from reference TRBV7-2 and TRBJ2-2, reads GAGVSQSPSNKVTEKGKDVELRCDPISGHTALYWYRQSLGQGLEFLIYFQGNSAPDKSGLPSDRFSAERTGGSVSTLTIQRTQQEDSAVYLCASSRGAGELFFGEGSRLTVL.